Following are 4 T cell receptor beta chains from one sample sequenced in a study of T cells after yellow fever vaccination. TCRdb redid the calling of the 5' RACE reads with MiXCR, one entry per CDR3 protein. The sample carries under 300,000 distinct CDR3 sequences, 10% to 15% recorded once. The input for sequencing was CD4+ T cells sorted from PBMCs, taken 45 days after the yellow fever booster vaccination. All receptors come from a man aged 30 to 45 who received the YFV17D yellow fever vaccine.

This clonotype has a count of ten or more. The V call is TRBV20-1, the J call TRBJ2-1, with no clear D. The CDR3 sequence is 13 residues long. Germline V CDR1 and CDR2: DFQATT, SNEGSKA (reference sequence). Trimming shortened V by 6 bases and J by 2 bases, and 11 bases separated the two germline ends. CDR3 nucleotides: TGCAGTGCCGCCGCCGGGCCCTACAATGAGCAGTTCTTC. It specifies CSAAAGPYNEQFF.

This clonotype was detected many times. This rearrangement joins TRBV20-1 to TRBJ2-7, with a tentative D call TRBD2 (6 bases). The ends were cut back, 1 base at V and 13 bases at J, with 20 bases in the middle. The length of the CDR3 is 13 residues. The V gene's germline CDR1 is DFQATT and CDR2 SNEGSKA (reference sequence). The CDR3 loop reads CSARGRDSGRSYF. CDR3 sequence (DNA): TGCAGTGCTAGAGGCAGGGATAGCGGACGTTCATACTTC.

The rearrangement uses TRBV7-2 and TRBJ2-5; perhaps TRBD2 as D (6 bases). CDR1 and CDR2 (germline): SGHTA, FQGNSA. This CDR3 spans 14 amino acids. The V and J ends lost 5 bases and 4 bases respectively, with 14 bases between them. The CDR3 protein is CASSPGRGTETQYF. The CDR3 DNA reads as TGTGCCAGCAGCCCCGGGCGGGGCACAGAGACCCAGTACTTC.

The chain combines TRBV7-3 with TRBJ1-2, with 7 bases lining up with TRBD1. J was trimmed by 8 bases and V by 5 bases; bases with no gene match: 11. The CDR3 consists of 14 residues. Germline-derived CDR1 and CDR2 are SGHTA and FQGTGA. CDR3 nucleotide sequence: TGTGCCAGCAGCGCAGACAGGGCGGTTGGGGGCTACACCTTC. Translating gives CASSADRAVGGYTF.